This T cell receptor beta chain was observed in a study of shared clonotypes between healthy human individuals. General study points: Estimated clonotype richness was generally higher in naive than memory subsets. It was the non-shared clonotypes that had lower generation probabilities than clonotypes shared by all four donors. Investigators collected only blood, and repertoires in tissues likely differ.

CDR3 length: 16 amino acids. CDR1 and CDR2 (germline): MNHEY, SMNVEV (reference sequence). V lost 5 bases to trimming and J lost 9 bases, with 23 bases between them. Original methodology: Junction-only immunoSEQ data arrived without quality scores, meaning filtering differed. Here immunoSEQ multiplex PCR was the method, and the copy in TCRdb shows in-frame clones only, minus some. Clonal size and the V and J genes are those of that table, whereas D and trimming came from the DNA. The repertoire holds about 2 million clones, with approximately 94% as singletons. As defined, naive CD8 cells were CD45RO-negative and positively selected for CCR7, with terminally differentiated effector memory CD45RA+ cells excluded. Notes on this clone: Antigen unknown.

This receptor was taken from a man in his late teens or twenties in good health. Sequencing input: naive CD8+ T cells sorted from blood. The chain carries TRBV27 and TRBJ2-1; perhaps D is TRBD1 or TRBD2 (5 bases each). The CDR3 nucleotides read TGTGCCAGCAGTCTTTCTGCCGGGACGGTTGTCCGTGAGCAGTTCTTC. Its protein product is CASSLSAGTVVREQFF.